These 31 T cell receptor beta chains originate from one sample sequenced in a study of T cell responses to AZD1222 COVID-19 vaccine. Profiling relied on immunoSEQ multiplex PCR, and the TCRdb table lists in-frame clones only, not all of them. This sample has tens of thousands of clones, with around 90% found just once. The input for sequencing was peripheral blood, taken 28 days after the second AZD1222 dose. The receptors were gathered from an adult who received the AZD1222 COVID-19 vaccine.

This chain joins TRBV6-5 and TRBJ2-1; TRBD1 matches at 8 bases. Germline assignment: CDR1 MNHEY and CDR2 SVGAGI. The CDR3 has 16 residues. The J segment lost 6 bases and the V segment lost 2 bases, leaving 9 bases of the junction unmatched. The CDR3 sequence is CASSYLGQGTGNEQFF. CDR3 nucleotides: TGTGCCAGCAGTTACCTCGGACAGGGTACGGGCAATGAGCAGTTCTTC.

The rearrangement links TRBV5-4 to TRBJ2-2; D ambiguous. The CDR3 length is 16 residues. V gave up 0 bases and J gave up 1 base, with 10 bases separating them. From germline, CDR1 is SGHNT and CDR2 YYREEE (reference sequence). Here the CDR3 reads CASSLAAGLNTGELFF. The DNA of the CDR3 is TGTGCCAGCAGCTTGGCGGCAGGCTTGAACACCGGGGAGCTGTTTTTT.

The chain uses TRBV10-3 and TRBJ2-5; D gene uncertain. The CDR3 is made up of 13 amino acids. Germline V lookup: CDR1 ENHRY, CDR2 SYGVKD. V lost 2 bases and J lost 5, with 9 bases in between. The CDR3 protein is CAISEVPGETQYF. CDR3 coding DNA: TGTGCCATCAGTGAGGTGCCCGGGGAGACCCAGTACTTC.

The CDR3 protein is CASSLRQPNYGYTF. The CDR3 region has the DNA TGTGCCAGCAGCTTAAGACAGCCTAACTATGGCTACACCTTC. The chain has TRBV11-2 and TRBJ1-2, with TRBD1 as a possible D gene (5 bases). V shed 2 bases and J shed 0 bases, with 7 bases lying between them. This CDR3 comprises 14 residues. The germline CDR1 and CDR2 sequences are SGHAT and FQNNGV.

This chain joins TRBV30 and TRBJ1-6; no definite D call. V was clipped by 4 bases and J by 12 bases, with 13 bases between them. Germline V gene sequence: CDR1 GTSNPN, CDR2 SVGIG (reference sequence). The length of the CDR3 is 12 residues. CDR3 sequence (DNA): TGTGCCTGGACCGACGGAACCAAACCCCTCCACTTT. It specifies CAWTDGTKPLHF.

This clone was recorded only once. The chain employs TRBV18 and TRBJ1-2; D may be TRBD1 (5 bases). This CDR3 spans 15 amino acids. The germline CDR1 and CDR2 sequences are KGHSH and LQKENI. Trimming took 6 bases from V and 7 from J, leaving 21 bases between them. The CDR3 reads CASSRAAGAEGGYTF. The CDR3 nucleotides read TGTGCCAGCTCCCGTGCGGCCGGGGCTGAGGGTGGCTACACCTTC. Full variable domain (missing parts from reference TRBV18 and TRBJ1-2): NAGVMQNPRHLVRRRGQEARLRCSPMKGHSHVYWYRQLPEEGLKFMVYLQKENIIDESGMPKERFSAEFPKEGPSILRIQQVVRGDSAAYFCASSRAAGAEGGYTFGSGTRLTVV.

The count of this clone is one. The chain employs TRBV28 and TRBJ2-2; D is uncertain. CDR3 length equals 12 residues. Between the trimmed V and J ends, which lost 6 bases and 7 bases, there was a span of 9 bases. The germline V gene encodes CDR1 MDHEN and CDR2 SYDVKM. CDR3: CASRYLGGELFF. The DNA of the CDR3 is TGTGCCAGCAGATATTTAGGCGGGGAGCTGTTTTTT.

V and J are TRBV12-3 or TRBV12-4 and TRBJ2-4; D not certain. Trimming took 3 bases from V and 7 from J, leaving 7 bases between them. The length of the CDR3 is 12 residues. The CDR3 protein is CASSFEGNIQYF. DNA of the CDR3: TGTGCCAGCAGTTTCGAAGGGAACATTCAGTACTTC.

CDR3 sequence reads: CASSPLADGANVLTF. CDR3 nucleotide sequence: TGCGCCAGCAGCCCGCTAGCGGACGGGGCCAACGTCCTGACTTTC. The chain links TRBV5-1 to TRBJ2-6, with 7 positions matching TRBD2. Trimming took 4 bases from V and 4 from J; bases not matched to a gene: 5. This CDR3 region has 15 residues. Germline-derived CDR1 and CDR2 are SGHRS and YFSETQ.

The chain couples TRBV3-1 (or the pseudogene TRBV3-2) to TRBJ1-4; D unclear. The CDR3 consists of 15 residues. V lost 0 bases and J 8 bases, leaving 13 bases between the germline ends. The V gene's germline CDR1 is LGHDT and CDR2 YNNKEL (reference sequence). DNA for the CDR3: TGTGCCAGCAGCCAAGACTTTACGCTGGGAGAAAAACTGTTTTTT. Translation: CASSQDFTLGEKLFF.

This clone occurred a few times. The J gene is TRBJ2-7, the V gene TRBV28; D is unclear. The CDR3 runs to 15 residues. The ends were cut back, 8 bases at V and 0 bases at J, with 17 bases in the middle. The germline CDR1 and CDR2 sequences are MDHEN and SYDVKM. The CDR3 sequence is CASGTLRTASYEQYF. Written as DNA, the CDR3 is TGTGCCAGCGGAACCCTTAGGACGGCCTCCTACGAGCAGTACTTC.

The chain has TRBV7-9 and TRBJ1-2; 12 nucleotides line up with TRBD1. This CDR3 has 14 residues. Trimming cost V 5 bases and J 5 bases; bases outside gene matches: 3. CDR1 SEHNR and CDR2 FQNEAQ come from the germline V gene (reference sequence). CDR3 DNA: TGTGCCAGCAGCACGGGACAGGGGGCGTATGGCTACACCTTC. Encoded protein: CASSTGQGAYGYTF.

The chain combines TRBV6-5 with TRBJ1-2; D is unresolved. The V end was cut by 6 bases, the J end by 8 bases, with 13 bases between. The CDR3 has 12 residues. Germline CDR1 and CDR2: MNHEY and SVGAGI. The CDR3 DNA reads as TGTGCCAGCAGCGGGCGGAGTTTGGGCTACACCTTC. Its translation is CASSGRSLGYTF.

This chain joins TRBV29-1 and TRBJ2-2; D gene uncertain. This CDR3 spans 15 amino acids. Germline V CDR1 and CDR2: SQVTM, ANQGSEA. Trimming left V 7 bases short and J 4 bases short, with 19 bases between. CDR3 bases: TGCAGCGCCTCTTTGGTTACCCAGAGCACCGGGGAGCTGTTTTTT. The encoded protein is CSASLVTQSTGELFF.

This clone has more than one count but fewer than ten. The gene calls are TRBV5-6 and TRBJ2-5; D is possibly TRBD2 (6 bases). The V end lost 2 bases, the J end lost 8 bases, and 10 bases lay between the germline ends. CDR3 length equals 12 residues. Per germline, CDR1 SGHDT and CDR2 YYEEEE. CDR3 protein: CASSLVGRTQYF. The CDR3 DNA reads as TGTGCCAGCAGCTTAGTCGGGAGAACCCAGTACTTC.

The rearrangement links TRBV18 to TRBJ1-2; 11 positions agree with TRBD1. The germline CDR1 and CDR2 sequences are KGHSH and LQKENI. J gave up 8 bases and V 4 bases, and 6 bases lay outside the gene matches. The CDR3 is 14 amino acids. This CDR3 is CASSLGQGAQGYTF. The CDR3 DNA reads TGTGCCAGCTCACTAGGACAGGGGGCGCAAGGCTACACCTTC.

Here the CDR3 reads CASSSGTGDFYGYTF. The CDR3 nucleotides are TGCGCCAGCAGCTCCGGGACAGGCGACTTCTATGGCTACACCTTC. The rearrangement links TRBV4-1 to TRBJ1-2; 8 bases map to TRBD1. Germline V gives CDR1 MGHRA, CDR2 YSYEKL. Losses at the gene ends were 5 bases for V and 4 bases for J; bases not matched to a gene: 9. CDR3 length: 15 amino acids.

The chain links TRBV7-3 to TRBJ1-1; 8 bases line up with TRBD1. V was clipped by 5 bases and J by 5 bases; unmatched bases: 7. Germline lookup yields CDR1 SGHTA and CDR2 FQGTGA. This CDR3 contains 14 residues. The CDR3 is CASSPGQGWTEAFF. The CDR3 DNA follows: TGTGCCAGCAGCCCAGGACAGGGATGGACTGAAGCTTTCTTT.

Regarding this clone: The junction departs from germline at one end; a sequencing error may be responsible. CDR3: CASSQDSRPGNEQLF. CDR3 DNA sequence: TGTGCCAGCAGCCAAGATAGCCGCCCCGGGAATGAGCAGCTCTTC. The V and J genes are TRBV3-1 (or the pseudogene TRBV3-2) and TRBJ2-1, with D possibly TRBD2 on 5 matching bases. The CDR3 consists of 15 residues. Germline lookup yields CDR1 LGHDT and CDR2 YNNKEL (reference sequence).

The rearrangement uses TRBV27 and TRBJ1-1, with a possible D match to TRBD1 (5 bases). Per the germline V gene, CDR1 is MNHEY and CDR2 is SMNVEV (reference sequence). Trimming stripped 6 bases from V and 8 bases from J, with 13 bases between. The CDR3 runs 12 residues. The CDR3 reads CASSSGSAEAFF. CDR3 sequence (DNA): TGTGCCAGCAGCTCAGGGTCGGCGGAAGCTTTCTTT.

This clone was recorded only once. V usage is TRBV19 and J usage is TRBJ1-2; 9 bases are shared with TRBD1. This CDR3 has 14 residues. Trimming cost V 5 bases and J 7 bases; bases outside gene matches: 8. Looked up from germline, CDR1 is LNHDA and CDR2 is SQIVND (reference sequence). DNA of the CDR3: TGTGCCAGTAGTCCCGGACAGGGGATGGGTGGCTACACCTTC. Its translation: CASSPGQGMGGYTF.

The V call is TRBV12-3 or TRBV12-4, the J call TRBJ1-2; TRBD1 is a possible D gene (5 bases). The V gene lost 5 bases and the J gene lost 4 bases, with 11 bases spanning the gap. The CDR3 consists of 13 residues. CDR3 loop: CASSPGQGYGYTF. DNA of the CDR3: TGTGCCAGCAGTCCCGGGCAGGGCTATGGCTACACCTTC.

This chain uses TRBV2 with TRBJ2-5, with D perhaps matching TRBD1 (6 bases). The CDR3 has 14 amino acids. Trimming removed 8 bases at V and 2 bases at J, with 15 bases between. Germline CDR1 SNHLY, CDR2 FYNNEI. CDR3 amino acids: CASVRDTTQETQYF. The CDR3 DNA follows: TGTGCCAGCGTTCGGGACACGACACAAGAGACCCAGTACTTC.

The chain combines TRBV27 with TRBJ2-1, with 11 bases fitting TRBD1. The CDR3 loop spans 15 amino acids. Germline loops: CDR1 MNHEY, CDR2 SMNVEV (reference sequence). After removal of 5 bases from V and 9 bases from J, the junction contained 9 bases not matched to a gene. CDR3 in DNA: TGTGCCAGCAGTGTGGACAGGGGGCTACATTTTGAGCAGTTCTTC. Translated: CASSVDRGLHFEQFF.

This chain joins TRBV30 and TRBJ2-2; D gene ambiguous. CDR1 and CDR2 from the germline V gene are GTSNPN and SVGIG (reference sequence). V dropped 0 bases and J dropped 4 bases, with 6 bases sitting between them. This CDR3 is 13 amino acids long. The CDR3 DNA reads as TGTGCCTGGAGTGTATGGGGCACCGGGGAGCTGTTTTTT. Encoded protein: CAWSVWGTGELFF. The full variable domain, completed using reference TRBV30 and TRBJ2-2, is SQTIHQWPATLVQPVGSPLSLECTVEGTSNPNLYWYRQAAGRGLQLLFYSVGIGQISSEVPQNLSASRPQDRQFILSSKKLLLSDSGFYLCAWSVWGTGELFFGEGSRLTVL.

The CDR3, as DNA: TGTGCCACCAGCAGATTACCAGGACAGGGAGGATACAATGAGCAGTTCTTC. Encoded protein: CATSRLPGQGGYNEQFF. The rearrangement links TRBV15 to TRBJ2-1; 8 bases map to TRBD1. Trimming at V came to 2 bases and at J to 4 bases, leaving 10 bases not matched to a gene. The germline gives CDR1 LNHNV, CDR2 YYDKDF (reference sequence). This CDR3 is 17 amino acids long.

The chain employs TRBV29-1 and TRBJ1-2; D is possibly TRBD1 (6 bases). The CDR3 sequence is 13 residues long. Germline V gene sequence: CDR1 SQVTM, CDR2 ANQGSEA. Between the trimmed V and J ends, which lost 5 bases and 8 bases, there was a span of 18 bases. DNA for the CDR3: TGCAGCGTTTTGTCCGGGACAAGCTCGGGCTACACCTTC. Amino acid sequence: CSVLSGTSSGYTF.

In the case of this clone: Other DNA sequences from this sample encode an identical CDR3 as well. This rearrangement joins TRBV18 to TRBJ2-5; no clear D gene. Germline V lookup: CDR1 KGHSH, CDR2 LQKENI. The CDR3 covers 12 residues. Deletions cut 3 bases from V and 5 bases from J, with 7 bases between. The CDR3 loop is CASSPLGETQYF. DNA for the CDR3: TGTGCCAGCTCACCCCTGGGGGAGACCCAGTACTTC. Looking up the rest from reference TRBV18 and TRBJ2-5 gives the full variable domain: NAGVMQNPRHLVRRRGQEARLRCSPMKGHSHVYWYRQLPEEGLKFMVYLQKENIIDESGMPKERFSAEFPKEGPSILRIQQVVRGDSAAYFCASSPLGETQYFGPGTRLLVL.

The J gene is TRBJ1-5, the V gene TRBV2; D is unresolved. The CDR3 runs 14 residues. CDR1 and CDR2 (germline): SNHLY, FYNNEI. The germline V and J ends were trimmed by 4 bases and 8 bases, with 15 bases remaining between them. The DNA of the CDR3 is TGTGCCAGCAGTGGGTTGGAGGGTATGGAGCCCCAGCATTTT. This sequence encodes CASSGLEGMEPQHF.

The rearrangement links TRBV11-2 to TRBJ2-5; TRBD1 matches 8 bases. Germline V gene data show CDR1 as SGHAT and CDR2 as FQNNGV. CDR3 length equals 15 residues. V shed 3 bases, J shed 5 bases, and the junction held 8 bases outside the gene matches. CDR3 amino acids: CASSFQGARGETQYF. CDR3 bases: TGTGCCAGCAGCTTTCAGGGGGCGCGCGGGGAGACCCAGTACTTC. Variable domain in full (rest from reference TRBV11-2 and TRBJ2-5): EAGVAQSPRYKIIEKRQSVAFWCNPISGHATLYWYQQILGQGPKLLIQFQNNGVVDDSQLPKDRFSAERLKGVDSTLKIQPAKLEDSAVYLCASSFQGARGETQYFGPGTRLLVL.

In this sample, this clone turned up once. The chain couples TRBV2 to TRBJ1-1; 8 nucleotides align to TRBD1. Trimming at V came to 6 bases and at J to 6 bases, leaving 9 bases not matched to a gene. The CDR3 has 14 amino acids. Germline lookup yields CDR1 SNHLY and CDR2 FYNNEI. Written as DNA, the CDR3 is TGTGCCAGCAGCAAAGACAGGGGTGTCCCTGAAGCTTTCTTT. Translating it yields CASSKDRGVPEAFF.